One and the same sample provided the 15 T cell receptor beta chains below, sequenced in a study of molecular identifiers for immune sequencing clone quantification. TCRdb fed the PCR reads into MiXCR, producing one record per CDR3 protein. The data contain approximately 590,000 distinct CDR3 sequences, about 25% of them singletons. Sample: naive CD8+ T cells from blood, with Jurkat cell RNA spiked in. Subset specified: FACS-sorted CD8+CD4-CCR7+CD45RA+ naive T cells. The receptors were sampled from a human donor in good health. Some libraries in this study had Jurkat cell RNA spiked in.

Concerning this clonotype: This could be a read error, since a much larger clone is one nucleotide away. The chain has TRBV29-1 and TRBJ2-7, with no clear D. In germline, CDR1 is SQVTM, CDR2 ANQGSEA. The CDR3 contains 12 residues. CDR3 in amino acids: CSVLSQRYERYF. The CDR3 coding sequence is TGCAGCGTTCTCTCCCAAAGGTACGAGCGGTACTTC.

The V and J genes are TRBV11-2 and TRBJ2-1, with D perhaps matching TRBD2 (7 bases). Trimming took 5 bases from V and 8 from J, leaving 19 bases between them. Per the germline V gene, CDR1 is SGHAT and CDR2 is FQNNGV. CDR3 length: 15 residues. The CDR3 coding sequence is TGTGCCAGCAGCGTAGTTTTTAGGGGGAGGGATGAGCAGTTCTTC. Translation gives CASSVVFRGRDEQFF.

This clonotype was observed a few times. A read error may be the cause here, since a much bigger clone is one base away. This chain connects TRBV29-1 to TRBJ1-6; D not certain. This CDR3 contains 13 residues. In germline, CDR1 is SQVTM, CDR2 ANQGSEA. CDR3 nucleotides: TGCTGCGTTGAGGACGGATATAATTCACCCCTCCACTTT. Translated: CCVEDGYNSPLHF.

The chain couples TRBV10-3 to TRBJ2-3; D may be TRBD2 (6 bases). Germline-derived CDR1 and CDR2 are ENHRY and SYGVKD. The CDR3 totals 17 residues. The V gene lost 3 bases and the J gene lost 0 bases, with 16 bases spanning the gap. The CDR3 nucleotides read TGTGCCATCAGTGACTTCGGGGGAGAGACTAGCACAGATACGCAGTATTTT. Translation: CAISDFGGETSTDTQYF.

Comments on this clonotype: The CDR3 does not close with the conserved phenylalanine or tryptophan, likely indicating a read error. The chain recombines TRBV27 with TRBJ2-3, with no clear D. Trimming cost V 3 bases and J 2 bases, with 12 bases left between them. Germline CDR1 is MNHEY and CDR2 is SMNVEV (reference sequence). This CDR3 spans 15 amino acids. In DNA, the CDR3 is TGTGCCAGCAGTTTCCCAAAACTCTTCACAGATACGCAGTATCTT. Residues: CASSFPKLFTDTQYL.

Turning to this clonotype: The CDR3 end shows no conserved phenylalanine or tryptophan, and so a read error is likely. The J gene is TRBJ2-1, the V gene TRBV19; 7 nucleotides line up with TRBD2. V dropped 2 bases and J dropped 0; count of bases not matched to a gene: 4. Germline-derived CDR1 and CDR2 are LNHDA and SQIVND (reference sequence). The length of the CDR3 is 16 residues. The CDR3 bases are TGTGCCAGTAGTATAATAGGCGGGAGCTCCTACAATGAGCAGTTCTCC. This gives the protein CASSIIGGSSYNEQFS.

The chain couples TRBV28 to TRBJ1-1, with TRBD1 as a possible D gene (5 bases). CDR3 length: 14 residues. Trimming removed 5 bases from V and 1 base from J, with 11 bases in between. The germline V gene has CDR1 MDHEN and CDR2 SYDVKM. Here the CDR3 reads CASSEPDRNTEAFF. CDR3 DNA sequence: TGTGCCAGCAGTGAGCCAGACAGGAACACTGAAGCTTTCTTT.

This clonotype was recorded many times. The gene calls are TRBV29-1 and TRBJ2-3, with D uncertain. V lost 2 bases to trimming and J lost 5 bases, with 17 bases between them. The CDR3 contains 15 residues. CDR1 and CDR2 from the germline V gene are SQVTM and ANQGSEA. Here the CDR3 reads CSVERWNPGVDTQYF. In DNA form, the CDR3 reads TGCAGCGTTGAAAGGTGGAACCCTGGGGTAGATACGCAGTATTTT.

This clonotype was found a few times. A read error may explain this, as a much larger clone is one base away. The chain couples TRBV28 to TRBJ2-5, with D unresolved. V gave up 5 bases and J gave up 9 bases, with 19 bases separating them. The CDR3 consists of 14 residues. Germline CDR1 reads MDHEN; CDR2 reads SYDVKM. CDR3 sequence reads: CASSAPRRGSPQYF. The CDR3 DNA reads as TGTGCCAGCAGTGCCCCCCGGCGCGGTTCGCCCCAGTACTTC.

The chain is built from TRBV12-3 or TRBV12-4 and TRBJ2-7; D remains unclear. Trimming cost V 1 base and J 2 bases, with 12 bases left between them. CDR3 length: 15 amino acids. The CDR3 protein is CASSLGPAAAYEQYF. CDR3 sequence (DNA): TGTGCCAGCAGTTTAGGACCGGCGGCGGCCTACGAGCAGTACTTC.

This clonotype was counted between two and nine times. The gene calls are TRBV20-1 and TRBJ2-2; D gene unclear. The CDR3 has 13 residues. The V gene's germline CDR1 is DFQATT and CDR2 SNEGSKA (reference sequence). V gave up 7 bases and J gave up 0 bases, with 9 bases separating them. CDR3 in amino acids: CSVTGTNTGELFF. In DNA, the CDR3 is TGCAGTGTCACCGGAACGAACACCGGGGAGCTGTTTTTT.

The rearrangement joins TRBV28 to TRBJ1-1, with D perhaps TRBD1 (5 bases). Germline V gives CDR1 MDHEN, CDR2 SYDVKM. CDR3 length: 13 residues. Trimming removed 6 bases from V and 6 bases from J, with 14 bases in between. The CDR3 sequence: CASSWTPNSEAFF. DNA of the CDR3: TGTGCCAGCAGCTGGACACCCAACTCTGAAGCTTTCTTT.

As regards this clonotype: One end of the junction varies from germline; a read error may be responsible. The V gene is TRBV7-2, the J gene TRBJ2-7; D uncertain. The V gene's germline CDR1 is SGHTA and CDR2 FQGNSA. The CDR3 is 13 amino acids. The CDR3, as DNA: TGCGCCAGCAGCTTAAATACTGCCTACGAGCAGTGCTTC. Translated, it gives CASSLNTAYEQCF.

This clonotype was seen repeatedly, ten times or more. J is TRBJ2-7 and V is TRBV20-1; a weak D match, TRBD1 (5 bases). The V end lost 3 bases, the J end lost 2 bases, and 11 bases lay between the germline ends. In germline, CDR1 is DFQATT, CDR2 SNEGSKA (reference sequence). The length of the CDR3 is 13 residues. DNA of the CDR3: TGCAGTGCTAGGCCGTCGGACACCTACGAGCAGTACTTC. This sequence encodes CSARPSDTYEQYF.

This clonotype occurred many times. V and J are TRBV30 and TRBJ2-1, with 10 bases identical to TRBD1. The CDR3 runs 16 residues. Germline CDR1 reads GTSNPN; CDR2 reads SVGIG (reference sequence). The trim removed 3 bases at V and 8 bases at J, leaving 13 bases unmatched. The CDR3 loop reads CAWRPPRDRGVDEQFF. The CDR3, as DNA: TGTGCCTGGAGACCGCCCCGGGACAGGGGAGTCGATGAGCAGTTCTTC.